This is a list of T cell receptor beta chains from one sample in a study of T cell responses to AZD1222 COVID-19 vaccine. TCRdb's copy holds only in-frame clones and misses some; the assay was immunoSEQ multiplex PCR. The sample holds some 150,000 clones, roughly 91% seen once. This material consisted of peripheral blood, taken on day 0 of AZD1222 vaccination. The receptors derive from an adult in good health. CDR3s include the opening cysteine and the closing phenylalanine or tryptophan. The D gene is left open where the match is weak. Clone size is shown for a subset of rows, as once, few, many or a class of expanded clone.

V,J,size,D,DNA,CDR3
TRBV9,TRBJ1-2,.,TRBD1,TGTGCCAGCAGTACATCGGGACAGGGGGCCTATGGCTACACCTTC,CASSTSGQGAYGYTF
TRBV18,TRBJ1-2,.,TRBD1,TGTGCCAGCTCAGCCCAGGGGGGGAATGGCTACACCTTC,CASSAQGGNGYTF
TRBV28,TRBJ1-4,.,.,TGTGCCAGCAGCGCAGCCTTAAGTGCAACTAATGAAAAACTGTTTTTT,CASSAALSATNEKLFF
TRBV6-5,TRBJ1-2,.,.,TGTGCCAGCAGTTACTCAGAGACCTATGGCTACACCTTC,CASSYSETYGYTF
TRBV7-6,TRBJ1-6,once,TRBD1,TGTGCCAGCAGCTTGACAGGGGGTGGATCACCCCTCCACTTT,CASSLTGGGSPLHF
TRBV2,TRBJ2-5,once,TRBD2,TGTGCCAGCGGCGTGACTAGCGGGGGGACGCAAGAGACCCAGTACTTC,CASGVTSGGTQETQYF
TRBV7-3,TRBJ2-1,.,TRBD2,TGTGCCAGCAGCTCCGGGACTAGTGGTAATGAGCAGTTCTTC,CASSSGTSGNEQFF
TRBV30,TRBJ2-3,.,.,TGTGCCTGGGGTCGCAGAAGACAGGCAGATACGCAGTATTTT,CAWGRRRQADTQYF
TRBV15,TRBJ1-1,.,.,TGTGCCACCAGCAGAGATGGGGGTGGCACTGAAGCTTTCTTT,CATSRDGGGTEAFF
TRBV6-5,TRBJ2-7,.,TRBD2,TGTGCCAGCACCGGGGGGTACTCCTACGAGCAGTACTTC,CASTGGYSYEQYF
TRBV7-3,TRBJ1-1,.,.,TGTGCCAGCAGCGCGGGCCCGAACACTGAAGCTTTCTTT,CASSAGPNTEAFF
TRBV27,TRBJ1-6,.,.,TGTGCCAGCAGCCCCGGGTTAAGGGTTAATTCACCCCTCCACTTT,CASSPGLRVNSPLHF
TRBV11-3,TRBJ1-6,.,.,TGTGCCAGCAGCCCTTCCGTGGGTAATTCACCCCTCCACTTT,CASSPSVGNSPLHF
TRBV5-1,TRBJ1-3,.,.,TGCGCCAGCAGCCAAAGACAACAGGGCTCTGGAAACACCATATATTTT,CASSQRQQGSGNTIYF
TRBV11-2,TRBJ2-2,.,TRBD1,TGTGCCAGCAGCTTAGATCGGGACAGGCTCGCGCGGCATAACACCGGGGAGCTGTTTTTT,CASSLDRDRLARHNTGELFF
TRBV19,TRBJ1-2,.,.,TGTGCCAGTAAATTCGGGCAGGACTATGGCTACACCTTC,CASKFGQDYGYTF
TRBV5-1,TRBJ2-7,.,.,TGCGCCAGCAGCTTGGCCCTTGGCGGTCACTACGAGCAGTACTTC,CASSLALGGHYEQYF
TRBV7-2,TRBJ2-6,.,TRBD1,TGTGCCAGCAGCTTAACCAGGGGGCGCGGGGCCAACGTCCTGACTTTC,CASSLTRGRGANVLTF
TRBV6-4,TRBJ1-2,once,.,TGTGCCAGCAGTGAGGGTCAGGGCTATGGCTACACCTTC,CASSEGQGYGYTF
TRBV30,TRBJ2-1,.,.,TGTGCTTCATACAGGGGGGGACGTCGGGATGAGCAGTTCTTC,CASYRGGRRDEQFF
TRBV6-4,TRBJ2-2,.,.,TGTGCCAGCGCTCAGACGAACACCGGGGAGCTGTTTTTT,CASAQTNTGELFF
TRBV10-3,TRBJ1-2,.,TRBD1,TGTGCCATCACCTCACAGATAGCGGGACAGGGGGATTTTGGCTACACCTTC,CAITSQIAGQGDFGYTF
TRBV7-9,TRBJ1-1,.,TRBD1,TGTGCCAGCAACCCAGTGACAGGGGGCACTGAAGCTTTCTTT,CASNPVTGGTEAFF
TRBV5-1,TRBJ1-1,.,.,TGCGCCAGCAGCATACAGGGTATGAACACTGAAGCTTTCTTT,CASSIQGMNTEAFF
TRBV6-1,TRBJ2-1,once,.,TGTGCCAGCAGTGACCCGAGTCTTAGGAATGAGCAGTTCTTC,CASSDPSLRNEQFF
TRBV4-1,TRBJ1-1,.,.,TGCGCCAGCAGCTTTGGGCGACAGAACACTGAAGCTTTCTTT,CASSFGRQNTEAFF
TRBV5-1,TRBJ2-3,.,.,TGCGCCAGCAGCCCTTCTTGGCGGGGAGCCACAGATACGCAGTATTTT,CASSPSWRGATDTQYF
TRBV10-3,TRBJ1-4,.,.,TGTGCCATCAGTGACGGAGAAAATAATGAAAAACTGTTTTTT,CAISDGENNEKLFF
TRBV4-2,TRBJ2-3,.,TRBD1,TGTGCCAGCAGCCATTACCGGACAGGGGGCGATAATACGCAGTATTTT,CASSHYRTGGDNTQYF
TRBV7-2,TRBJ1-5,.,.,TGTGCCAGCAGCTTCCAAACCTCCCCAAATGCGGATCAGCCCCAGCATTTT,CASSFQTSPNADQPQHF
TRBV6-1,TRBJ1-1,.,.,TGTGCCAGCAGTGATAGGTCCGACACTGAAGCTTTCTTT,CASSDRSDTEAFF
TRBV9,TRBJ1-2,.,.,TGTGCCAGCAGCGTAGGGGCCAGTTATGGCTACACCTTC,CASSVGASYGYTF
TRBV19,TRBJ1-2,.,.,TGTGCCACCTTGACCGACAGCTACTATGGCTACACCTTC,CATLTDSYYGYTF
TRBV13,TRBJ1-4,.,TRBD1,TGTGCCAGCAGCTTATGGACAGGGGGGTCTAATGAAAAACTGTTTTTT,CASSLWTGGSNEKLFF
TRBV19,TRBJ1-6,.,.,TGTGCCAGTAGTCACACCGACTATAATTCACCCCTCCACTTT,CASSHTDYNSPLHF
TRBV6-5,TRBJ2-1,.,.,TGTGCCAGCAGCGGACCGGGACAAGACTACAATGAGCAGTTCTTC,CASSGPGQDYNEQFF
TRBV12-3/TRBV12-4,TRBJ1-1,.,.,TGTGCCAGCAGGGTGGGTCACACTGAAGCTTTCTTT,CASRVGHTEAFF
TRBV14,TRBJ1-6,.,TRBD1,TGTGCCAGCAGCCAGATGGGACAGGGGTCGGGATCACCCCTCCACTTT,CASSQMGQGSGSPLHF
TRBV4-2,TRBJ1-2,.,.,TGTGCCAGCAGCCAAGAGGAGGCCGTAGATGGCTACACCTTC,CASSQEEAVDGYTF
TRBV27,TRBJ1-2,.,.,TGTGCCAGCAGCGGCCAGGGGTGGAATGGCTACACCTTC,CASSGQGWNGYTF
TRBV5-1,TRBJ1-4,.,TRBD1,TGCGCCAGCAGCTTTACAGGGGGCGGTCGGATCGGTGAAAAACTGTTTTTT,CASSFTGGGRIGEKLFF
TRBV9,TRBJ1-3,.,.,TGTGCCAGCAGCGGGGGGGGACACTCCTCTGGAAACACCATATATTTT,CASSGGGHSSGNTIYF